This entry lists 26 T cell receptor beta chains sequenced from one sample in a study of T-cell memory formation after mild COVID-19. TCRdb reprocessed the 5' RACE reads with MiXCR, giving one entry per CDR3 protein. The sample lists some 100,000 distinct CDR3 sequences, around 10% occurring once. Sequenced input: PBMCs or a T cell subset sorted from them (not recorded which). These receptors all come from a young man who had mild COVID-19 (a few samples of this study predate the infection). Cell type and time point are not known.

The chain couples TRBV7-3 to TRBJ2-3, with D perhaps TRBD2 (7 bases). The ends were cut back, 6 bases at V and 3 bases at J, with 16 bases in the middle. The CDR3 sequence is 15 residues long. Looked up from germline, CDR1 is SGHTA and CDR2 is FQGTGA. The CDR3 DNA sequence: TGTGCCAGCAGAAGAACAGGGACTACTACAGATACGCAGTATTTT. It encodes CASRRTGTTTDTQYF.

This clonotype showed up many times. The DNA for the CDR3 is TGCGCCAGCAGCCAAGGGGCAGGGGCAACCGGGGAGCTGTTTTTT. It codes for CASSQGAGATGELFF. This sequence joins TRBV4-1 and TRBJ2-2, with D maybe TRBD1 (6 bases). The CDR3 totals 15 residues. From germline, CDR1 is MGHRA and CDR2 YSYEKL. V was shortened by 1 base and J by 5 bases, with 11 bases between the two germline ends.

This clonotype showed up just a few times. This chain connects TRBV6-5 to TRBJ1-1, with D hard to call. This CDR3 is 12 amino acids long. The germline V gene encodes CDR1 MNHEY and CDR2 SVGAGI. V was clipped by 4 bases and J by 2 bases, with 5 bases between them. In DNA, the CDR3 is TGTGCCAGCAGTTGGGATAACACTGAAGCTTTCTTT. Translated: CASSWDNTEAFF.

This clonotype has just a few counts. The chain couples TRBV20-1 to TRBJ2-2; TRBD2 might be the D (6 bases). The V and J ends lost 7 bases and 4 bases respectively, with 16 bases between them. Germline CDR1 DFQATT, CDR2 SNEGSKA (reference sequence). The CDR3 consists of 14 residues. CDR3 in DNA: TGCAGTGTTAGGGGCGGGAAGAGCACCGGGGAGCTGTTTTTT. Its translation is CSVRGGKSTGELFF.

The chain recombines TRBV6-6 with TRBJ2-3, with a possible D match to TRBD2 (5 bases). The CDR3 loop spans 12 amino acids. Trimming shortened V by 5 bases and J by 5 bases, and 8 bases separated the two germline ends. Per the germline V gene, CDR1 is MNHNY and CDR2 is SVGAGI (reference sequence). CDR3: CASSPGVDTQYF. The CDR3 DNA follows: TGTGCCAGCAGTCCCGGGGTAGATACGCAGTATTTT.

This clonotype has just a few counts. The chain combines TRBV6-5 with TRBJ2-3; TRBD2 matches at 8 bases. V gave up 2 bases and J gave up 6 bases; unmatched junction bases: 10. Germline CDR1 reads MNHEY; CDR2 reads SVGAGI. The CDR3 covers 16 residues. CDR3: CASSYGVGGALDTQYF. As DNA, the CDR3 is TGTGCCAGCAGTTACGGGGTCGGGGGGGCTTTGGATACGCAGTATTTT.

This clonotype has only one observation. The J gene is TRBJ2-3, the V gene TRBV10-3, with 10 nucleotides matching TRBD2. This CDR3 is built from 19 residues. Germline CDR1 ENHRY, CDR2 SYGVKD. J gave up 2 bases and V 4 bases, and 15 bases lay outside the gene matches. The DNA for the CDR3 is TGTGCCATCAGTGGGGGATCTAGCGGGAGCGAGCTCGTCACAGATACGCAGTATTTT. It yields the protein CAISGGSSGSELVTDTQYF.

This clonotype was counted only a few times. The chain links TRBV12-3 or TRBV12-4 to TRBJ1-3, with D perhaps TRBD1 (6 bases). V was cut by 7 bases and J by 7 bases, with 17 bases left in between. The CDR3 loop spans 14 amino acids. The CDR3 sequence: CASTLTGLINTIYF. DNA for the CDR3: TGTGCCAGCACCCTGACAGGTCTTATCAACACCATATATTTT.

The V and J genes are TRBV27 and TRBJ1-6; no firm D call. This CDR3 spans 12 amino acids. CDR1 and CDR2 (germline): MNHEY, SMNVEV (reference sequence). Trimming stripped 4 bases from V and 7 bases from J, with 5 bases between. DNA of the CDR3: TGTGCCAGCAGTTATCCAAATTCACCCCTCCACTTT. This encodes CASSYPNSPLHF.

This chain joins TRBV29-1 and TRBJ2-3; 15 bases match TRBD2. This CDR3 is built from 16 residues. The junction had 7 bases not matched to a gene; V was cut back by 7 bases and J by 2 bases. CDR1 is SQVTM, CDR2 ANQGSEA, per germline. CDR3 coding DNA: TGCAGCGCCGAAGGGACTAGCGGGAGGTCCACAGATACGCAGTATTTT. This encodes CSAEGTSGRSTDTQYF.

The chain uses TRBV14 and TRBJ2-1, with 8 bases lining up with TRBD2. The CDR3 consists of 16 residues. J gave up 0 bases and V 4 bases, and 5 bases lay outside the gene matches. The germline CDR1 and CDR2 sequences are SGHDN and FVKESK. The chain's CDR3 is CASSRSGTSSYNEQFF. CDR3 nucleotide sequence: TGTGCCAGCAGCCGCTCCGGGACTAGCTCCTACAATGAGCAGTTCTTC.

The chain carries TRBV20-1 and TRBJ2-7; D call uncertain. V gave up 3 bases and J gave up 0 bases, with 9 bases separating them. This CDR3 comprises 13 residues. The germline V gene has CDR1 DFQATT and CDR2 SNEGSKA (reference sequence). CDR3 sequence reads: CSASTGSSYEQYV. The CDR3 DNA is TGCAGTGCTAGCACGGGCAGCTCCTACGAGCAGTACGTC.

This clonotype was seen a few times. This chain joins TRBV6-2 or TRBV6-3 and TRBJ1-5; D may be TRBD1 (5 bases). V was trimmed by 10 bases and J by 0 bases, leaving 13 bases between them. This CDR3 comprises 14 residues. Germline CDR1 is MNHEY and CDR2 is SVGEGT. The CDR3 DNA sequence: TGTGCCATTTCCTCAGGGTATAGCAATCAGCCCCAGCATTTT. As protein: CAISSGYSNQPQHF.

This clonotype showed up just a few times. J is TRBJ1-5 and V is TRBV5-5; D gene unclear. The CDR3 contains 14 residues. Per the germline V gene, CDR1 is SGHKS and CDR2 is YYEKEE (reference sequence). With 3 bases removed from V and 1 base from J, the gap between germline ends came to 8 bases. The CDR3 nucleotides are TGTGCCAGCAGCTACGACGGCAGCAATCAGCCCCAGCATTTT. It translates to CASSYDGSNQPQHF.

In this sample, this clonotype turned up a few times. The chain uses TRBV12-3 or TRBV12-4 and TRBJ1-2; D uncertain. The CDR3 covers 14 residues. V lost 2 bases and J 6 bases, leaving 13 bases between the germline ends. The CDR3 region has the DNA TGTGCCAGCAGTTTAAGCGTGCGACCACATGGCTACACCTTC. Protein product: CASSLSVRPHGYTF.

The chain combines TRBV2 with TRBJ1-5; D gene uncertain. The CDR3 spans 14 residues. CDR1 is SNHLY, CDR2 FYNNEI, per germline. Deletions cut 8 bases from V and 6 bases from J, with 17 bases between. In DNA, the CDR3 is TGTGCCAGCCATAGAAGAGGGTTCCGTCAGCCCCAGCATTTT. Translating gives CASHRRGFRQPQHF.

At least ten counts were recorded for this clonotype. The chain links TRBV7-9 to TRBJ2-7, with 7 bases aligning to TRBD1. This CDR3 comprises 15 residues. The ends lost 5 bases at V and 2 bases at J; junction bases unmatched: 9. The germline CDR1 and CDR2 sequences are SEHNR and FQNEAQ (reference sequence). CDR3 residues: CASSVTQGEAYEQYF. DNA for the CDR3: TGTGCCAGCAGCGTGACCCAGGGGGAAGCCTACGAGCAGTACTTC.

The V and J genes are TRBV7-3 and TRBJ2-1, with TRBD2 identical over 9 bases. This CDR3 has 16 residues. The V segment lost 4 bases and the J segment 1 base; nucleotides outside the gene matches: 5. In germline, CDR1 is SGHTA, CDR2 FQGTGA. In nucleotides, the CDR3 is TGTGCCAGCAGCTCGACTAGCGGATCATCCTACAATGAGCAGTTCTTC. Translated, it gives CASSSTSGSSYNEQFF.

The V and J genes are TRBV12-3 or TRBV12-4 and TRBJ2-6; either TRBD1 or TRBD2 may supply D (5 bases each). This CDR3 contains 17 residues. Trimming shortened V by 5 bases and J by 5 bases, and 19 bases separated the two germline ends. The CDR3 region has the DNA TGTGCCAGCAGTGGCCCCCCCGGGGACCGGAGGGCCAACGTCCTGACTTTC. It yields the protein CASSGPPGDRRANVLTF.

This clonotype was counted ten times or more. The V call is TRBV4-3, the J call TRBJ2-1, with D unresolved. Germline lookup yields CDR1 LGHNA and CDR2 YSLEER. The CDR3 is made up of 13 amino acids. The V and J ends lost 1 base and 6 bases respectively, with 7 bases between them. CDR3 nucleotides: TGCGCCAGCAGCCAAGCGGAGACCAATGAGCAGTTCTTC. Protein: CASSQAETNEQFF.

This clonotype has just a few counts. The rearrangement joins TRBV7-2 to TRBJ2-1, with 8 bases identical to TRBD2. With V trimmed by 11 bases and J by 7 bases, 7 bases remained unmatched. Germline V gene data show CDR1 as SGHTA and CDR2 as FQGNSA. The CDR3 is 12 amino acids. CDR3 protein: CACTSGQNEQFF. The CDR3 DNA sequence: TGTGCCTGTACTAGCGGCCAAAATGAGCAGTTCTTC.

The CDR3, as DNA: TGTGCCAGCAGCGACCGACTAGCGGGGGAAGAGACCCAGTACTTC. It yields the protein CASSDRLAGEETQYF. This chain uses TRBV9 with TRBJ2-5, with 12 bases lining up with TRBD2. The CDR3 loop spans 15 amino acids. Germline assignment: CDR1 SGDLS and CDR2 YYNGEE. V dropped 3 bases and J dropped 3; count of bases not matched to a gene: 3.

This clonotype came up a few times. This chain connects TRBV10-3 to TRBJ2-1; 14 bases fit TRBD2. Germline CDR1 and CDR2: ENHRY and SYGVKD. Trimming took 0 bases from V and 5 from J; bases not matched to a gene: 3. This CDR3 is 17 amino acids long. CDR3 in amino acids: CAISESGTSGGHNEQFF. As DNA, the CDR3 is TGTGCCATCAGTGAGTCGGGGACTAGCGGGGGACACAATGAGCAGTTCTTC.

In this sample, this clonotype turned up a few times. The V gene is TRBV4-3, the J gene TRBJ2-7; D possibly matches TRBD1 or TRBD2 (5 bases each). The CDR3 consists of 16 residues. Trimming removed 0 bases at V and 0 bases at J, with 12 bases between. The germline CDR1 and CDR2 sequences are LGHNA and YSLEER. CDR3 DNA: TGCGCCAGCAGCCAAGACTGGGCAGGGAGCTCCTACGAGCAGTACGTC. Translated: CASSQDWAGSSYEQYV.

In its sample, this clonotype was seen a few times. The chain links TRBV4-1 to TRBJ1-2, with a possible D match to TRBD1 (6 bases). The CDR3 is 14 residues long. The ends were cut back, 3 bases at V and 6 bases at J, with 14 bases in the middle. Germline V gene lookup returns CDR1 MGHRA and CDR2 YSYEKL. The CDR3 protein is CASSHRQANDGYTF. CDR3 sequence (DNA): TGCGCCAGCAGCCACAGACAGGCGAACGATGGCTACACCTTC.

This clonotype was seen only a few times. The J gene is TRBJ2-5, the V gene TRBV7-7, with D possibly matching TRBD2 (6 bases). The CDR3 is 15 amino acids. Trimming cost V 1 base and J 6 bases, with 15 bases left between them. From germline, CDR1 is SSHAT and CDR2 FNYEAQ (reference sequence). The CDR3 nucleotides are TGTGCCAGCAGCTTAGGGGGAGGCTATCTTAAGACCCAGTACTTC. Protein: CASSLGGGYLKTQYF.